This TCR beta chain was captured by sequencing in a study of cytomegalovirus exposure and HLA in healthy donors. Study-wide points: Three CMV-associated chains proved CMV antigen-specific in vitro. There were several of the most significant clusters that appeared linked to common viral pathogens in a later analysis.

The CDR3 contains 15 residues. In germline, CDR1 is LNHNV, CDR2 YYDKDF (reference sequence). The trim removed 1 base at V and 1 base at J, leaving 3 bases unmatched. As for this clone: Its antigen is still unknown.

Vbeta (60) and Jbeta (13) primers were used in the PCR. Per the study methods: Among the unique TCR beta chains that a later analysis counted, about 85 million in all, roughly 11 million were shared. Profiling relied on immunoSEQ multiplex PCR, and the TCRdb table lists in-frame clones only, not all of them. V, J and clone size reflect that table, while D and trimming were determined from the DNA. The sample has 170,000 or so clones; roughly 80% are singletons. The TCR comes from a boy aged 2-9 years in good health and CMV-seronegative. Sequencing used PBMCs. The V gene is TRBV15, the J gene TRBJ1-2; 7 bases are shared with TRBD1. Here the CDR3 reads CATSRVDRLNYGYTF. DNA for the CDR3: TGTGCCACCAGCAGAGTGGACAGGCTTAACTATGGCTACACCTTC.